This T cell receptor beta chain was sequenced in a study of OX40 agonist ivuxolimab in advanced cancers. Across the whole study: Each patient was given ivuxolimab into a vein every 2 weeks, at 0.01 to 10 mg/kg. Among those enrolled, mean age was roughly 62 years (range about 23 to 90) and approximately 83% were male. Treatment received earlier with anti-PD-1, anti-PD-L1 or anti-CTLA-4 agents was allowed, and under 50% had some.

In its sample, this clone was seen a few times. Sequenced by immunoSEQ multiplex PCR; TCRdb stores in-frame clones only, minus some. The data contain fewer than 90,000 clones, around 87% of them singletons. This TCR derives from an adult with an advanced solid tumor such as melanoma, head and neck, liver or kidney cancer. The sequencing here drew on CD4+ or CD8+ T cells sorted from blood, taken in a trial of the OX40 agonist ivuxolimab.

The DNA of the CDR3 is TGTGCCAGCTCACCTAACGGACAGGGGGAGCAGTACGTC. The encoded protein is CASSPNGQGEQYV. The V gene is TRBV18, the J gene TRBJ2-7; 9 bases are shared with TRBD1. CDR3 length equals 13 residues. Unmatched junction bases numbered 4, after V lost 3 bases and J lost 7 bases. CDR1 KGHSH and CDR2 LQKENI come from the germline V gene.